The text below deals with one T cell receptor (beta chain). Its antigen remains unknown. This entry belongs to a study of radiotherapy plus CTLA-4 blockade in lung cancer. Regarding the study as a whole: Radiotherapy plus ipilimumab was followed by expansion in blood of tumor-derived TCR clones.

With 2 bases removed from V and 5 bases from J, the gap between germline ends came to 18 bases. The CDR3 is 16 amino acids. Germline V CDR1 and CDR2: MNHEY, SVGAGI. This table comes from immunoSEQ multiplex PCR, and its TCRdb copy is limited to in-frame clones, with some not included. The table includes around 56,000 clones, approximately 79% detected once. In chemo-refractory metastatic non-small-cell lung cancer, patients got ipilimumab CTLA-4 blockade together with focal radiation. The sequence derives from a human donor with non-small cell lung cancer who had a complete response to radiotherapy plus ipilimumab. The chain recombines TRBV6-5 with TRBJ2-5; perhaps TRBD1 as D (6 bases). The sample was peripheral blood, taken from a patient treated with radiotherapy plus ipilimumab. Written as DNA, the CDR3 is TGTGCCAGCAGTTACACGGGAACAGGGTTTGTGGAGACCCAGTACTTC. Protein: CASSYTGTGFVETQYF.